The rows below give T cell receptor beta chains drawn from one sample of a study of T cells in Graves' hyperthyroidism and ophthalmopathy. From the multiplex PCR reads, TCRdb called clonotypes with MiXCR, one entry per CDR3 protein. The table includes fewer than 700,000 distinct CDR3 sequences, roughly a sixth detected once. Material for sequencing was blood. The receptors come from a woman younger than 35 with Graves' ophthalmopathy. The CDR3 runs from the conserved cysteine through the conserved F or W. A D gene is named only where the DNA matches it firmly. Size is omitted from some rows. Given values are once, few, many or a class for expanded clones.

abundance	d_gene	v_gene	j_gene	CDR3aa	CDR3nt
few	TRBD1	TRBV5-5	TRBJ1-5	CASRPGTGGSNQPQHF	TGTGCCAGCAGACCCGGGACAGGGGGCAGCAATCAGCCCCAGCATTTT
.	.	TRBV15	TRBJ2-5	CATSNDQEGETQYF	TGTGCCACCAGCAACGATCAGGAGGGAGAGACCCAGTACTTC
many	.	TRBV7-9	TRBJ2-5	CASSPRIQAHLETQYF	TGTGCCAGCAGCCCCCGCATACAGGCTCACTTAGAGACCCAGTACTTC
many	TRBD1	TRBV3-1	TRBJ2-7	CASSQSGGYEQYF	TGTGCCAGCAGCCAGTCAGGGGGCTACGAGCAGTACTTC
many	TRBD2	TRBV5-1	TRBJ2-5	CASTIQVTGRETQYF	TGCGCCAGCACCATACAGGTTACCGGGAGGGAGACCCAGTACTTC
.	.	TRBV10-2	TRBJ1-4	CASSDRPATNEKLFF	TGCGCCAGCAGCGATAGACCTGCAACTAATGAAAAACTGTTTTTT
many	TRBD2	TRBV20-1	TRBJ2-7	CSARWTSGPHEQYF	TGCAGTGCTAGATGGACTAGCGGCCCCCACGAGCAGTACTTC
.	.	TRBV19	TRBJ1-5	CASSISSNQPQHF	TGTGCCAGTAGTATCTCGAGCAATCAGCCCCAGCATTTT
many	TRBD1	TRBV5-6	TRBJ1-1	CASSWDSVNTEAFF	TGTGCCAGCAGCTGGGACAGCGTGAACACTGAAGCTTTCTTT
.	.	TRBV7-9	TRBJ2-7	CASSSQTATYEQYF	TGTGCCAGCAGCTCCCAGACCGCTACCTACGAGCAGTACTTC
.	.	TRBV7-2	TRBJ1-6	CASSLGPNSYNSPLHF	TGTGCCAGCAGCTTAGGACCGAACTCCTATAATTCACCCCTCCACTTT
.	.	TRBV7-2	TRBJ2-7	CASSSLGRGEQYF	TGTGCCAGCAGCTCCCTTGGCCGGGGTGAGCAGTACTTC
many	TRBD2	TRBV7-9	TRBJ2-5	CASSSLRAGEETQYF	TGTGCCAGCAGCTCCCTTCGGGCGGGAGAAGAGACCCAGTACTTC
.	TRBD1	TRBV30	TRBJ2-7	CAWSVSVPGQGAYTRLEQYF	TGTGCCTGGAGTGTAAGTGTACCGGGACAGGGGGCCTATACGCGGCTCGAGCAGTACTTC
.	.	TRBV5-1	TRBJ2-7	CASSFGLEQYF	TGCGCCAGCAGCTTTGGTTTAGAGCAGTACTTC
few	TRBD1	TRBV15	TRBJ1-2	CATSRTGGVYGYTF	TGTGCCACCAGCAGAACAGGGGGCGTCTATGGCTACACCTTC
once	.	TRBV2	TRBJ1-5	CAGSGPLGGISNQPQHF	TGTGCCGGCAGTGGGCCACTCGGGGGTATAAGCAATCAGCCCCAGCATTTT
.	TRBD1	TRBV25-1	TRBJ1-6	CASVGPGTVNNSPLHF	TGTGCCAGCGTCGGACCCGGGACAGTTAATAATTCACCCCTCCACTTT
.	.	TRBV30	TRBJ2-7	CAWSTEGSYEQYF	TGTGCCTGGAGTACAGAGGGCTCCTACGAGCAGTACTTC
many	TRBD1	TRBV19	TRBJ2-2	CASSPTGAYTGELFF	TGTGCCAGTAGTCCCACAGGGGCGTACACCGGGGAGCTGTTTTTT
.	.	TRBV12-3/TRBV12-4	TRBJ1-1	CASTAGGPEAFF	TGTGCCAGCACGGCGGGGGGGCCTGAAGCTTTCTTT
many	.	TRBV12-3/TRBV12-4	TRBJ1-6	CASSPGNVEGSPLHF	TGTGCCAGCAGTCCTGGAAACGTGGAGGGTTCACCCCTCCACTTT